Below, 8 T cell receptor beta chains from the same sample are listed, as sequenced in a study of CD8 T cells in ankylosing spondylitis. Study outcomes and limitations: Ankylosing spondylitis blood seemed to carry a telltale TCR beta motif made of fewer than ten highly homologous variants.

Their antigens remain unidentified. One entry per CDR3 protein, called by TCRdb with MiXCR from the 5' RACE reads. The sample yields fewer than 750,000 distinct CDR3 sequences, around 19% seen once. The sample taken for sequencing was blood, either unsorted or a sorted T cell fraction (not recorded which). The receptors originated from a male donor with ankylosing spondylitis.

This clonotype was detected a few times. This rearrangement joins TRBV20-1 to TRBJ2-5; the D is unclear. In germline, CDR1 is DFQATT, CDR2 SNEGSKA (reference sequence). The CDR3 contains 13 residues. The V gene lost 5 bases and the J gene lost 5 bases, with 15 bases spanning the gap. The CDR3 DNA follows: TGCAGTGCTCCAGACCAACCATCGGAGACCCAGTACTTC. It translates to CSAPDQPSETQYF.

This clonotype showed up many times. V gene TRBV7-2 combines with J gene TRBJ2-3; D remains unclear. Germline V lookup: CDR1 SGHTA, CDR2 FQGNSA. The V end was cut by 1 base, the J end by 3 bases, with 8 bases between. The CDR3 extends over 14 amino acids. The CDR3 protein is CASSLDAGTDTQYF. The CDR3 nucleotides read TGTGCCAGCAGCTTAGATGCAGGTACAGATACGCAGTATTTT. The full variable domain, rest sourced from reference TRBV7-2 and TRBJ2-3, is GAGVSQSPSNKVTEKGKDVELRCDPISGHTALYWYRQSLGQGLEFLIYFQGNSAPDKSGLPSDRFSAERTGGSVSTLTIQRTQQEDSAVYLCASSLDAGTDTQYFGPGTRLTVL.

This clonotype was observed a few times. The chain is built from TRBV29-1 and TRBJ2-7, with D maybe TRBD1 (6 bases). V lost 4 bases and J 6 bases, leaving 25 bases between the germline ends. Germline V gene data show CDR1 as SQVTM and CDR2 as ANQGSEA. The CDR3 runs to 16 residues. CDR3 bases: TGCAGCGTTGTATCTGGGGTACAGGGTGGTTGGCGCGAGCAGTACTTC. This translates into CSVVSGVQGGWREQYF.

This clonotype was seen a handful of times. The rearrangement joins TRBV6-2 or TRBV6-3 to TRBJ2-3; D may match TRBD1 or TRBD2 (6 bases each). Looked up from germline, CDR1 is MNHEY and CDR2 is SVGEGT. The V end lost 8 bases, the J end lost 5 bases, and 20 bases lay between the germline ends. The CDR3 totals 15 residues. CDR3 in amino acids: CASPGAGWAGDTQYF. The CDR3 region has the DNA TGTGCCAGCCCGGGGGCCGGGTGGGCCGGAGATACGCAGTATTTT.

This clonotype was counted a few times. The chain couples TRBV12-3 or TRBV12-4 to TRBJ2-3; D not certain. The V gene lost 6 bases and the J gene lost 3 bases, with 7 bases spanning the gap. The CDR3 extends over 12 amino acids. CDR3 protein: CASRALTDTQYF. The CDR3 nucleotides are TGTGCCAGCAGGGCTCTTACAGATACGCAGTATTTT.

This clonotype was detected a few times. V is TRBV18 and J is TRBJ1-5, with D hard to call. Germline CDR1 and CDR2: KGHSH and LQKENI. The CDR3 loop spans 13 amino acids. V gave up 5 bases and J gave up 0 bases, with 5 bases separating them. CDR3: CASSVNSNQPQHF. The CDR3 DNA sequence: TGTGCCAGCTCAGTCAATAGCAATCAGCCCCAGCATTTT.

This clonotype appeared a few times. The chain has TRBV20-1 and TRBJ1-2; D gene unclear. The CDR3 consists of 12 residues. Per the germline V gene, CDR1 is DFQATT and CDR2 is SNEGSKA (reference sequence). The ends were cut back, 5 bases at V and 4 bases at J, with 11 bases in the middle. CDR3 sequence reads: CSAPGEAYGYTF. CDR3 coding DNA: TGCAGTGCTCCCGGGGAGGCCTATGGCTACACCTTC.

The V and J genes are TRBV10-2 and TRBJ2-3, with 12 positions matching TRBD2. This CDR3 has 15 amino acids. The V and J ends lost 7 bases and 6 bases, in that order; junction bases with no gene match: 8. Germline assignment: CDR1 WSHSY and CDR2 SAAADI. The CDR3 spells CASILAGGPWDTQYF. The CDR3 DNA sequence: TGCGCCAGCATTCTAGCGGGGGGGCCCTGGGATACGCAGTATTTT.